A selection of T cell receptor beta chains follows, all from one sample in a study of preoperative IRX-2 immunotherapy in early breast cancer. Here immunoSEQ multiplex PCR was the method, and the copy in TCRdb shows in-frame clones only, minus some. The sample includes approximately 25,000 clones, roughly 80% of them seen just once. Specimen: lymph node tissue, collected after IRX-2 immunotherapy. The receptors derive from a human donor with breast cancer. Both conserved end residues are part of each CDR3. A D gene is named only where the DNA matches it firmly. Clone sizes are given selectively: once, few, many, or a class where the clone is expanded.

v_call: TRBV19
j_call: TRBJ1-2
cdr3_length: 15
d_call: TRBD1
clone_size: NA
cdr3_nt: TGTGCCAGTAGTGCACAGGGGGCTGTATCCTATGGCTACACCTTC
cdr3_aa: CASSAQGAVSYGYTF

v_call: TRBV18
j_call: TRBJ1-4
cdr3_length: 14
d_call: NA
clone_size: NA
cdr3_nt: TGTGCCAGCTCACCACAGGGGGCTAATGAAAAACTGTTTTTT
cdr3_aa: CASSPQGANEKLFF

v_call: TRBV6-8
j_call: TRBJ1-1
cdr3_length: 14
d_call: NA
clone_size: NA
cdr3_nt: TGTGCCAGCAGTTACTCGGGGGGGCGGACTGAAGCTTTCTTT
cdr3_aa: CASSYSGGRTEAFF

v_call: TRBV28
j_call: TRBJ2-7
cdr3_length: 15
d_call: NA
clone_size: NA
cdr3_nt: TGTGCCAGCAGTTCGCCCGCTAGCCCCGCCTACGAGCAGTACTTC
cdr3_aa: CASSSPASPAYEQYF

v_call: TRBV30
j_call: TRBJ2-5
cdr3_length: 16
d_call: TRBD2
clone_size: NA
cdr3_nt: TGTGCCTGGGGGATCCTGAGCGGGAGTAGACAAGAGACCCAGTACTTC
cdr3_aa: CAWGILSGSRQETQYF

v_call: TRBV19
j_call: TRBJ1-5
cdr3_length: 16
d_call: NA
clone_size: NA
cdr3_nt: TGTGCCAGTAGCAAACAGCGGGACGCCGACCTTCAGCCCCAGCATTTT
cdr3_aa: CASSKQRDADLQPQHF

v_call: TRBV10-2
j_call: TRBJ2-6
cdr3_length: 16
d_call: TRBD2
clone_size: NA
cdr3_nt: TGCGCCAGCAGGACTAGCGGGAGCTCTGGGGCCAACGTCCTGACTTTC
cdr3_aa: CASRTSGSSGANVLTF

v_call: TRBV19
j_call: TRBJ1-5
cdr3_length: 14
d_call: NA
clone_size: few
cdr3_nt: TGTGCCAGTAGGCGAGGAGACTATAATCAGCCCCAGCATTTT
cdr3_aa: CASRRGDYNQPQHF

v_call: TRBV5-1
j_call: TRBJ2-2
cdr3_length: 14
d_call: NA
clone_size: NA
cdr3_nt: TGCGCCAGCAGCCCTGCAGGGAACACCGGGGAGCTGTTTTTT
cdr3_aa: CASSPAGNTGELFF

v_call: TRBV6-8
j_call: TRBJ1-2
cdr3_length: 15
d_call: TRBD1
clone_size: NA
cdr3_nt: TGTGCCAGCAGTTACGGGAGGGGGCCAAGCTATGGCTACACCTTC
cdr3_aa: CASSYGRGPSYGYTF

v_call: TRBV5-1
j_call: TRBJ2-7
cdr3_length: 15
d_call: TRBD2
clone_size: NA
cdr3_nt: TGCGCCAGCAGCTCGGGGACTAGCGGAGCCTACGAGCAGTACTTC
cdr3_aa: CASSSGTSGAYEQYF

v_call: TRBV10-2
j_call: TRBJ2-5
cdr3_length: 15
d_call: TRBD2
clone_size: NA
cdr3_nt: TGCGCCAGCAGCCGAGGACTAGCGGGTCAAGAGACCCAGTACTTC
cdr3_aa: CASSRGLAGQETQYF

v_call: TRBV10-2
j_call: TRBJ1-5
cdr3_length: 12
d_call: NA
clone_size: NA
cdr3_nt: TGCGCCAGCGGTGGGTCGGATCAGCCCCAGCATTTT
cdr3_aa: CASGGSDQPQHF

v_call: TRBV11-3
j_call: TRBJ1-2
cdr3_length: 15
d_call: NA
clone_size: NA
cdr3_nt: TGTGCCAGCAGCTTGGCTCGGGGGCGCGGAGGTGGCTACACCTTC
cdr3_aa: CASSLARGRGGGYTF

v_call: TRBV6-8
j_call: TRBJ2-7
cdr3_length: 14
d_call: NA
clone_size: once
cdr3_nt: TGTGCCAGCACCCCCCGCGGAGGGGGCTACGAGCAGTACTTC
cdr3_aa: CASTPRGGGYEQYF

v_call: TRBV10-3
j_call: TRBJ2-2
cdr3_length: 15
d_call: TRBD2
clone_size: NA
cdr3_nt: TGTGCCATCAGTGAGACTAGCGCGAACACCGGGGAGCTGTTTTTT
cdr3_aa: CAISETSANTGELFF

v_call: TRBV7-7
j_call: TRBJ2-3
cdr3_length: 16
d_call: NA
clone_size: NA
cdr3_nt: TGTGCCAGCAGCCGGTTTTCGAGCGGGAGCACAGATACGCAGTATTTT
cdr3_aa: CASSRFSSGSTDTQYF

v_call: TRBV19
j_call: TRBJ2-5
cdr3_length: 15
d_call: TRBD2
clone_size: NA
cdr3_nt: TGTGCCAGTAGTATGGGGACTAGCAATCAAGAGACCCAGTACTTC
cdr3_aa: CASSMGTSNQETQYF

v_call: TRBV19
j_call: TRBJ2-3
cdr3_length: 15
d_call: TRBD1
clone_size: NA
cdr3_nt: TGTGCCAGTAGTTCCAGACAGGGGGCAGGAGATACGCAGTATTTT
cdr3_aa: CASSSRQGAGDTQYF

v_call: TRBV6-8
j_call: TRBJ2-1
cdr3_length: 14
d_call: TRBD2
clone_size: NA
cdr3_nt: TGTGCCAGCAGGCTGGGACTAGATTTGGACGAGCAGTTCTTC
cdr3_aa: CASRLGLDLDEQFF

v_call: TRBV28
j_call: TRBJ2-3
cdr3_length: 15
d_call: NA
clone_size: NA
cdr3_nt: TGTGCCAGCAGGGGGGAGGACAGAAGCACAGATACGCAGTATTTT
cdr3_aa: CASRGEDRSTDTQYF

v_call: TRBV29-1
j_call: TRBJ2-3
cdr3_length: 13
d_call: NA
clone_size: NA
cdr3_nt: TGCAGCGTTGAAAAGGGGGGGACAGATACGCAGTATTTT
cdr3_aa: CSVEKGGTDTQYF